This TCR beta chain was documented in a study of cytomegalovirus exposure and HLA in healthy donors. Broader study findings: Earlier findings revealed that most TCR beta V segments proved productive either about 87% or about 30% of the time. Some TCR beta chains (roughly 160 of them) were listed as cytomegalovirus-associated. HLA allele associations emerged for under 20,000 TCR beta sequences in a later analysis, at 0.05 false discovery rate.

In the PCR, 60 Vbeta and 13 Jbeta primers were used. Only in-frame clones appear in the TCRdb table, and some are missing; sequencing was by immunoSEQ multiplex PCR. The table includes 200,000 to 250,000 clones, under 90% detected once. In the case of this clone: Its antigen remains unknown.

Although they were nominally healthy when sampled, donors likely had unrecorded immune exposures. Trimming cost V 4 bases and J 5 bases, with 19 bases left between them. This CDR3 comprises 16 residues. Germline V gives CDR1 SGHRS, CDR2 YFSETQ. The TCR sequence derives from a human donor in good health. The chain carries TRBV5-1 and TRBJ2-1; D not certain. The sample taken for sequencing was PBMCs. CDR3: CASSPYSRVFDNEQFF. The CDR3 DNA sequence: TGCGCCAGCAGCCCCTATAGTCGGGTGTTCGACAATGAGCAGTTCTTC. Together with reference TRBV5-1 and TRBJ2-1, the CDR3 gives the full variable domain: KAGVTQTPRYLIKTRGQQVTLSCSPISGHRSVSWYQQTPGQGLQFLFEYFSETQRNKGNFPGRFSGRQFSNSRSEMNVSTLELGDSALYLCASSPYSRVFDNEQFFGPGTRLTVL.